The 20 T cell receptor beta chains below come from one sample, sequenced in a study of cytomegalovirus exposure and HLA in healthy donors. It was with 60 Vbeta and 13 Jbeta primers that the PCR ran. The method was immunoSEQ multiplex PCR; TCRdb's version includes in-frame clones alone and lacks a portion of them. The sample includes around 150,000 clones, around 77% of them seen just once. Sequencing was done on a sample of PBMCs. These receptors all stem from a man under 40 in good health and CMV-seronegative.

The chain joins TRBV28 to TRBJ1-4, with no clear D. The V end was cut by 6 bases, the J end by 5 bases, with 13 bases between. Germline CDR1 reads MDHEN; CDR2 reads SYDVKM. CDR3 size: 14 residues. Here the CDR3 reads CASREGTGNEKLFF. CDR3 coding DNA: TGTGCCAGCAGAGAGGGCACCGGGAATGAAAAACTGTTTTTT. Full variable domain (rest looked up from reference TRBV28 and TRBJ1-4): DVKVTQSSRYLVKRTGEKVFLECVQDMDHENMFWYRQDPGLGLRLIYFSYDVKMKEKGDIPEGYSVSREKKERFSLILESASTNQTSMYLCASREGTGNEKLFFGSGTQLSVL.

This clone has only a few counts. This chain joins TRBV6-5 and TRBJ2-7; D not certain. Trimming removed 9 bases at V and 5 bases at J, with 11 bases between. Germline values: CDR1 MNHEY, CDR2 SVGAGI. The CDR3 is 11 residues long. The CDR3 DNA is TGTGCCAGTGGAGAGGTCGACGAGCAGTACTTC. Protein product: CASGEVDEQYF.

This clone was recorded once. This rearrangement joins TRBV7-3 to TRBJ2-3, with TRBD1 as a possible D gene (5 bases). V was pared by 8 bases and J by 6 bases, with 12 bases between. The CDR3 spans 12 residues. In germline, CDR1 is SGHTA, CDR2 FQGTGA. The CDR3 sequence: CASSFKGDTQYF. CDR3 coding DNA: TGTGCCAGCTCCTTTAAGGGGGATACGCAGTATTTT.

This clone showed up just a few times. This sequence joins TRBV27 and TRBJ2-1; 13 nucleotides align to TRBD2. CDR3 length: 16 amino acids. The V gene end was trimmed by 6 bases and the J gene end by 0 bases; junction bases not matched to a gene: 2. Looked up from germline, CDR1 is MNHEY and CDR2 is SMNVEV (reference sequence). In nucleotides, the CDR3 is TGTGCCAGCAGGAGGACTAGCGGGAGCTCCTACAATGAGCAGTTCTTC. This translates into CASRRTSGSSYNEQFF.

The CDR3 is CASSGSQVGQYF. The CDR3 DNA reads TGTGCCAGCAGTGGTTCCCAGGTGGGGCAGTACTTC. The V call is TRBV6-1, the J call TRBJ2-7; D call uncertain. Between the trimmed V and J ends, which lost 4 bases and 9 bases, there was a span of 13 bases. Germline loops: CDR1 MNHNS, CDR2 SASEGT. The CDR3 is 12 amino acids.

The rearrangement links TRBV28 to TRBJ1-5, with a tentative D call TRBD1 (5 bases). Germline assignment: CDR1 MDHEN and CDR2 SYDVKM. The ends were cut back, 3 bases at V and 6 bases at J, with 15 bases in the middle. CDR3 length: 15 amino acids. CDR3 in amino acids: CASSLGQGFRQPQHF. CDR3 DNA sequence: TGTGCCAGCAGTTTGGGTCAGGGTTTTCGTCAGCCCCAGCATTTT.

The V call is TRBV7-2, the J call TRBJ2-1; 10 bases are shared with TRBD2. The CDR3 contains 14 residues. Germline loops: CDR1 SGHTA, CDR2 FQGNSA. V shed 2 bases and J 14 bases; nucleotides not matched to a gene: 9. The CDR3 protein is CASSLRTSGRGKFF. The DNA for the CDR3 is TGTGCCAGCAGCTTACGGACTAGCGGAAGGGGAAAGTTCTTC.

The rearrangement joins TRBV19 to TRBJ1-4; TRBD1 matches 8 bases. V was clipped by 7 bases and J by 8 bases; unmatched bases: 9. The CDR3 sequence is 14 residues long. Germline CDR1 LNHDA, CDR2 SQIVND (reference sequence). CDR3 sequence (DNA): TGTGCCAGTACCTTACAGGGGGGGCACGAAAAACTGTTTTTT. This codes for CASTLQGGHEKLFF. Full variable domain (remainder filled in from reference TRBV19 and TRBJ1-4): DGGITQSPKYLFRKEGQNVTLSCEQNLNHDAMYWYRQDPGQGLRLIYYSQIVNDFQKGDIAEGYSVSREKKESFPLTVTSAQKNPTAFYLCASTLQGGHEKLFFGSGTQLSVL.

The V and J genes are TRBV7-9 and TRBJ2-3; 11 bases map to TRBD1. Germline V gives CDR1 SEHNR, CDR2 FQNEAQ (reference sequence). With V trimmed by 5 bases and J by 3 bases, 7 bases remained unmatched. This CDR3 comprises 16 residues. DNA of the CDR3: TGTGCCAGCAGCGTAGGACAGGGGGCCATAACAGATACGCAGTATTTT. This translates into CASSVGQGAITDTQYF.

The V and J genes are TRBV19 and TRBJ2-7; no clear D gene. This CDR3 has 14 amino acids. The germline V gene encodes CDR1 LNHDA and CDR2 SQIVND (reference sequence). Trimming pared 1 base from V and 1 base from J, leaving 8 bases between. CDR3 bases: TGTGCCAGTAGTATAGTTCACAGTTCCTACGAGCAGTACTTC. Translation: CASSIVHSSYEQYF.

The CDR3 DNA reads TGTGCCACCAGCAGAGACGGGACAGGGATAACCGGGGAGCTGTTTTTT. It codes for CATSRDGTGITGELFF. The chain uses TRBV15 and TRBJ2-2, with TRBD1 matching 9 bases. The CDR3 runs 16 residues. V was pared by 0 bases and J by 5 bases, with 4 bases of the junction left unmatched. The germline CDR1 and CDR2 sequences are LNHNV and YYDKDF (reference sequence).

The CDR3 is CASSTQTGVSYEQYF. Written as DNA, the CDR3 is TGCGCCAGCAGCACCCAGACAGGGGTCTCCTACGAGCAGTACTTC. The chain employs TRBV5-1 and TRBJ2-7; TRBD1 matches 8 bases. Germline CDR1 and CDR2: SGHRS and YFSETQ. The ends lost 4 bases at V and 0 bases at J; junction bases unmatched: 6. This CDR3 is 15 amino acids long.

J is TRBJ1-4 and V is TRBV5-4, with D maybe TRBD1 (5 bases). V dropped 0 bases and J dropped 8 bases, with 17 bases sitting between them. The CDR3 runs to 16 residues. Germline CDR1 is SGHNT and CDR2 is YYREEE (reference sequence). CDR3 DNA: TGTGCCAGCAGCTTGGCCGGAGGGACCCTTGGAGAAAAACTGTTTTTT. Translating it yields CASSLAGGTLGEKLFF.

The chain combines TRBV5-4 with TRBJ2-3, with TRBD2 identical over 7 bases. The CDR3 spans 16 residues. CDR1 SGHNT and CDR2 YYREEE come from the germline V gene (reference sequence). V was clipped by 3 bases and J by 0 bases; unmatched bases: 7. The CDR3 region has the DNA TGTGCCAGCAGCTATGGTCTAGCGGAAAGCACAGATACGCAGTATTTT. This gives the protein CASSYGLAESTDTQYF.

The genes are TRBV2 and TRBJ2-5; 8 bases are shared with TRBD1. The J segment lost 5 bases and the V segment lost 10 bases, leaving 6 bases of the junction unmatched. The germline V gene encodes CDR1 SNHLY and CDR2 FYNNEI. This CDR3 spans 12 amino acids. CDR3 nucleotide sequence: TGTGCCACGGACAGGGCGGGGGAGACCCAGTACTTC. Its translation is CATDRAGETQYF.

For the CDR3, the DNA is TGCGCCAGCAGCCATCCCACCCCCGGGACTAGCGGGAGGGTAGCCAAAAACATTCAGTACTTC. Protein sequence: CASSHPTPGTSGRVAKNIQYF. V is TRBV4-1 and J is TRBJ2-4, with 16 positions matching TRBD2. Germline V CDR1 and CDR2: MGHRA, YSYEKL. V lost 3 bases to trimming and J lost 0 bases; unmatched junction nucleotides: 11. The CDR3 contains 21 residues.

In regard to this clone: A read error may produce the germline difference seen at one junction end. This CDR3 is CASSLAAARGETQYF. CDR3 nucleotide sequence: TGTGCTAGCAGCTTAGCGGCTGCCCGAGGGGAGACCCAGTACTTC. J is TRBJ2-5 and V is TRBV7-7, with TRBD2 as a possible D gene (6 bases). CDR3 length: 15 amino acids. The germline CDR1 and CDR2 sequences are SSHAT and FNYEAQ (reference sequence).

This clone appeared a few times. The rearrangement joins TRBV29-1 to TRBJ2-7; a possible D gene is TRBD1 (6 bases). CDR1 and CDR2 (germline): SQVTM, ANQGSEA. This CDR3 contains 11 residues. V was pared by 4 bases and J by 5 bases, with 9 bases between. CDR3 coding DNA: TGCAGCGTTGGGAAGGGGGACGAGCAGTACTTC. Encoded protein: CSVGKGDEQYF.

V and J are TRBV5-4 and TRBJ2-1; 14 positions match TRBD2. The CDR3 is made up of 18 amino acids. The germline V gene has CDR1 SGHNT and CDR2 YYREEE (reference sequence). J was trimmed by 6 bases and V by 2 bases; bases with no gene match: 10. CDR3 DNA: TGTGCCAGCAGCTTCGGACTAGCGGGAGGTTTGATCGGCAATGAGCAGTTCTTC. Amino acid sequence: CASSFGLAGGLIGNEQFF.

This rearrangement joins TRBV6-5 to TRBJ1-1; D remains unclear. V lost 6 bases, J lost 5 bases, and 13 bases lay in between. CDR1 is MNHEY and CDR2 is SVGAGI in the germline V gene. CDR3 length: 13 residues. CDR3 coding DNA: TGTGCCAGCAGCCAGAACGGGGTTACTGAAGCTTTCTTT. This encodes CASSQNGVTEAFF.